This T cell receptor beta chain derives from a study of cytomegalovirus exposure and HLA in healthy donors. General observations from the study: In a later analysis, a genetic analysis reported fewer productive-TCR N-insertions in an Asian-associated ancestry cluster than the cohort average. A later analysis found most CMV-associated TCR beta chains apparently HLA-restricted. Data from an earlier analysis indicated that most TCR beta V segments were productive either about 87% or about 30% of the time.

In the PCR, 60 Vbeta and 13 Jbeta primers were used. Clones were read by immunoSEQ multiplex PCR, and TCRdb kept only the in-frame ones, dropping some. The sample lists around 130,000 clones; roughly 8.3% were seen once. V lost 4 bases and J 1 base, leaving 11 bases between the germline ends. There are 14 residues in the CDR3. CDR1 and CDR2 from the germline V gene are SGHRS and YFSETQ. At collection, donors were nominally healthy, but unrecorded immune exposures were probable. The sample holds a few counts of this clone. Its antigen is still unknown. This clonotype was sampled from a man in his forties or fifties in good health and CMV-seronegative. V and J are TRBV5-1 and TRBJ2-5; tentative D call: TRBD2 (6 bases). The sequenced sample consisted of PBMCs. CDR3 sequence (DNA): TGCGCCAGCAGCAGGGAGGTAGCCCAAGAGACCCAGTACTTC. As protein: CASSREVAQETQYF.